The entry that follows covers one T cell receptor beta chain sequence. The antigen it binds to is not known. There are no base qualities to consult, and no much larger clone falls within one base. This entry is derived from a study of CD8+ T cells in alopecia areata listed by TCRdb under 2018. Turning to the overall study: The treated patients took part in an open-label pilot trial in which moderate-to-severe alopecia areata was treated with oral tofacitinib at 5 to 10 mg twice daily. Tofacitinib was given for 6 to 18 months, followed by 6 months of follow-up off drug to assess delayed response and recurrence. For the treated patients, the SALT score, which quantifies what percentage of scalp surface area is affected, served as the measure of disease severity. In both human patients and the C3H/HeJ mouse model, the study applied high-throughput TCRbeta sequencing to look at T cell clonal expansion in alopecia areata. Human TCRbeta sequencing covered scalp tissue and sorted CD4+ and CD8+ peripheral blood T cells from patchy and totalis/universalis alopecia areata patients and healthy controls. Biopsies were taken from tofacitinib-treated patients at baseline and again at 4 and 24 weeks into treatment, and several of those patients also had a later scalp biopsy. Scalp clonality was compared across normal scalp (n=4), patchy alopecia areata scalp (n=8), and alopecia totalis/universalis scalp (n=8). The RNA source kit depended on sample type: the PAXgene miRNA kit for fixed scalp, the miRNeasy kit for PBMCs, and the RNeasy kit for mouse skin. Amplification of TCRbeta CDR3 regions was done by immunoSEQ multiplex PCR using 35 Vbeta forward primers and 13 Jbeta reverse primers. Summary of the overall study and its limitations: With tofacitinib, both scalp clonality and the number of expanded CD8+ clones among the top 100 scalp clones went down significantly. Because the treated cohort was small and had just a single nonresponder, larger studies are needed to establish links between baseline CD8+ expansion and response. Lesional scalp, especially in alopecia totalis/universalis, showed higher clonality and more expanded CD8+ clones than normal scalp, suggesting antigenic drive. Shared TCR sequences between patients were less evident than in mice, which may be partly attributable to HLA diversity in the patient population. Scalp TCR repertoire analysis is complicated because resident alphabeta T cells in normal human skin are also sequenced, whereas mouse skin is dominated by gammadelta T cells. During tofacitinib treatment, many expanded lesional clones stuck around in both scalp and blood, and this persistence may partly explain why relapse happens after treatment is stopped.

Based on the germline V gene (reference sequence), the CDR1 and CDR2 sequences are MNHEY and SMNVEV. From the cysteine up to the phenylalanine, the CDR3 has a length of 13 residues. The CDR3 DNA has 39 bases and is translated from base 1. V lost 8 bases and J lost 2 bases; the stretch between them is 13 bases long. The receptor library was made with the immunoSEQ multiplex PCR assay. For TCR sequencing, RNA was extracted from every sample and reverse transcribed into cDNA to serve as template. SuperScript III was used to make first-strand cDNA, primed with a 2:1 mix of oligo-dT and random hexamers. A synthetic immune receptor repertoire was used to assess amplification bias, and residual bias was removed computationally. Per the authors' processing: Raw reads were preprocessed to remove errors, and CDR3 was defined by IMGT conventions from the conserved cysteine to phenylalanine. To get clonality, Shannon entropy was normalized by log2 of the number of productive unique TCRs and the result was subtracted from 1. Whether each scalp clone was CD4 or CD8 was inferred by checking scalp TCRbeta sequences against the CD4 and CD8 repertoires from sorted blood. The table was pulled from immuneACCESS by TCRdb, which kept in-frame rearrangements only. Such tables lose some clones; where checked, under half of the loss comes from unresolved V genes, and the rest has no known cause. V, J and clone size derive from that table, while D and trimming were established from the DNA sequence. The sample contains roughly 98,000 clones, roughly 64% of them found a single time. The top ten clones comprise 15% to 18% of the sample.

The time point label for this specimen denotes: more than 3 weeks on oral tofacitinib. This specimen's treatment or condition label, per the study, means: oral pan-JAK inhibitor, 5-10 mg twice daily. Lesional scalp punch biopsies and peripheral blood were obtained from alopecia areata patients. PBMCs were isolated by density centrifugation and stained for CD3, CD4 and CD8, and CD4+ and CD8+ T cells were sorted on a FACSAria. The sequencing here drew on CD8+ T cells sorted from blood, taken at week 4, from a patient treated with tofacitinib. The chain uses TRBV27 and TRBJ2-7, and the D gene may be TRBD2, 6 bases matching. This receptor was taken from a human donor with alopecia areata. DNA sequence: TGTGCCAGCGGATATAGCGGAACCTACGAGCAGTACTTC. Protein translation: CASGYSGTYEQYF.